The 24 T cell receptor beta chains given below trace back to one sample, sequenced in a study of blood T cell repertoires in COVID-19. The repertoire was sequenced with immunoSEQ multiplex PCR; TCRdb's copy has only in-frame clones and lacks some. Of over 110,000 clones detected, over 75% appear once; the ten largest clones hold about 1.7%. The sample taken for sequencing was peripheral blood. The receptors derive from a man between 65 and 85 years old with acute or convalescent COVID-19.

This chain's CDR3 is CASSDKGQGTGNQPQHF. The CDR3 nucleotides are TGTGCCAGTAGTGATAAGGGACAGGGGACGGGCAATCAGCCCCAGCATTTT. The gene calls are TRBV19 and TRBJ1-5; 10 nucleotides align to TRBD1. CDR1 and CDR2 (germline): LNHDA, SQIVND (reference sequence). The length of the CDR3 is 17 residues. J was trimmed by 2 bases and V by 5 bases; bases with no gene match: 9.

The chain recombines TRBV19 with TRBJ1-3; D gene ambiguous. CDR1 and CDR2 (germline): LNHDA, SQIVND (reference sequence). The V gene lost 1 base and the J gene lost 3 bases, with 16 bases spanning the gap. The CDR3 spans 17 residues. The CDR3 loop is CASSIGGLTLGGNTIYF. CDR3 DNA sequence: TGTGCCAGTAGTATAGGCGGGCTGACTCTGGGTGGAAACACCATATATTTT.

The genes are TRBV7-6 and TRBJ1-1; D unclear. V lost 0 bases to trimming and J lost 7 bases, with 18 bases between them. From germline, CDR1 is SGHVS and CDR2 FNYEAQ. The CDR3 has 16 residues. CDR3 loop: CASSLANSPLLSEAFF. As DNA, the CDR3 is TGTGCCAGCAGCTTAGCCAATAGCCCCCTGTTGAGTGAAGCTTTCTTT. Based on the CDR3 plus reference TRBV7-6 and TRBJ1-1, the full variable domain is GAGVSQSPRYKVTKRGQDVALRCDPISGHVSLYWYRQALGQGPEFLTYFNYEAQQDKSGLPNDRFSAERPEGSISTLTIQRTEQRDSAMYRCASSLANSPLLSEAFFGQGTRLTVV.

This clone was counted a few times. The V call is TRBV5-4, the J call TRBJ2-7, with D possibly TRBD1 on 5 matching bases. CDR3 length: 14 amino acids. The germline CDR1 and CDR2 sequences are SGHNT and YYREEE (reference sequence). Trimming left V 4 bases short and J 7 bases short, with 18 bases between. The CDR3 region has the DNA TGTGCCAGCAGCGGCCCCCAGGGAAGCTGGGAGCAGTACTTC. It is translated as CASSGPQGSWEQYF.

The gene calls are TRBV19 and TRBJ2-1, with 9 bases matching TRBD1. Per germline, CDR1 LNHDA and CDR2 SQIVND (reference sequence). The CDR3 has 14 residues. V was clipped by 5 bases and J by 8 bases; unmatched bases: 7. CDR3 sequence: CASSLGQGIHEQFF. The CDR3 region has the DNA TGTGCCAGTAGTCTGGGACAGGGAATACATGAGCAGTTCTTC. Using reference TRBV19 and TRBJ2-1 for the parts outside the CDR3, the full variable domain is DGGITQSPKYLFRKEGQNVTLSCEQNLNHDAMYWYRQDPGQGLRLIYYSQIVNDFQKGDIAEGYSVSREKKESFPLTVTSAQKNPTAFYLCASSLGQGIHEQFFGPGTRLTVL.

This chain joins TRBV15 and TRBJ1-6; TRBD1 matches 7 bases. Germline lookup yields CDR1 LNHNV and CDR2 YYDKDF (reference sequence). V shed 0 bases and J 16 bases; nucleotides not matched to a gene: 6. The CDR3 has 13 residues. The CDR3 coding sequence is TGTGCCACCAGCAGAGATGGGACAGCCTCTCTCCACTTT. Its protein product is CATSRDGTASLHF.

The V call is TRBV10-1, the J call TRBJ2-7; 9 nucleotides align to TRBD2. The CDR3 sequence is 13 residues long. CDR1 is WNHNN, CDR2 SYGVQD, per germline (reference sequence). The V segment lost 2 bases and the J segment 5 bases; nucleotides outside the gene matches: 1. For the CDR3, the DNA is TGCGCCAGCAGTGAGGTAGCGGGAGACGAGCAGTACTTC. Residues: CASSEVAGDEQYF.

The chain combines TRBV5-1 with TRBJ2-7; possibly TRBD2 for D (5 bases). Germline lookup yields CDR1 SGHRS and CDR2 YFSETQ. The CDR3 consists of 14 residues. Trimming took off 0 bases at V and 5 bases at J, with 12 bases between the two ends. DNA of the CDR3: TGCGCCAGCAGCTTGGACGGGGTCCGGAACGAGCAGTACTTC. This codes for CASSLDGVRNEQYF. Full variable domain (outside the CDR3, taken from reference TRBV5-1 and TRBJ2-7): KAGVTQTPRYLIKTRGQQVTLSCSPISGHRSVSWYQQTPGQGLQFLFEYFSETQRNKGNFPGRFSGRQFSNSRSEMNVSTLELGDSALYLCASSLDGVRNEQYFGPGTRLTVT.

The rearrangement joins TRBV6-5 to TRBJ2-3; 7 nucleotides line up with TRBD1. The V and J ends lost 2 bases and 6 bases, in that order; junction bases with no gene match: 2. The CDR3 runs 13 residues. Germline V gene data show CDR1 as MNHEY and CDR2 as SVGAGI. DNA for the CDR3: TGTGCCAGCAGTTACGGGACAGTGGATACGCAGTATTTT. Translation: CASSYGTVDTQYF.

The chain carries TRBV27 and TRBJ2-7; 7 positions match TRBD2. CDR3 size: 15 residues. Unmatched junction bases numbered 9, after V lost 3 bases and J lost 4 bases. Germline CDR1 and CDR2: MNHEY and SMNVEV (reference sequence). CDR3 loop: CASSFKGGPRYEQYF. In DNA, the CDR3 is TGTGCCAGCAGTTTTAAGGGAGGGCCGAGGTACGAGCAGTACTTC.

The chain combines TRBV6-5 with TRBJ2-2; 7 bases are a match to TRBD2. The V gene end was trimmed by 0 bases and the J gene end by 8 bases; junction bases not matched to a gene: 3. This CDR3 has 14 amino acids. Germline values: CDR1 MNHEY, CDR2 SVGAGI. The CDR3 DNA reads TGTGCCAGCAGTTACTCAGGCGGGAGAGGGGAGCTGTTTTTT. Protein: CASSYSGGRGELFF.

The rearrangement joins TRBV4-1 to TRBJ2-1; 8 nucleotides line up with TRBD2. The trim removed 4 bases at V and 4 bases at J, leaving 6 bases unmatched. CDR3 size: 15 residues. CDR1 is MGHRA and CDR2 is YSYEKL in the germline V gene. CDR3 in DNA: TGCGCCAGCAGCCTGTCTAGCGGGCCATACAATGAGCAGTTCTTC. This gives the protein CASSLSSGPYNEQFF.

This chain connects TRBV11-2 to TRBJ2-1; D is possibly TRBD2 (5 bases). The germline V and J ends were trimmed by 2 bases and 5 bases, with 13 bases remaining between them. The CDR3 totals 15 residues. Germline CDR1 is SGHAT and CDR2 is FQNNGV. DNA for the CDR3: TGTGCCAGCAGCTTAATCCGGACTGATAACAATGAGCAGTTCTTC. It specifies CASSLIRTDNNEQFF.

Here the CDR3 reads CASSTGGYGYTF. The CDR3 DNA sequence: TGCGCCAGCAGTACTGGGGGGTATGGCTACACCTTC. The gene calls are TRBV5-1 and TRBJ1-2; tentatively, D is TRBD1 (5 bases). CDR1 and CDR2 (germline): SGHRS, YFSETQ. V was clipped by 5 bases and J by 5 bases, with 10 bases between them. The CDR3 extends over 12 amino acids.

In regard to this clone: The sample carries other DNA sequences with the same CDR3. CDR3 amino acids: CASNRDRSFYGYTF. Here the CDR3 DNA reads TGTGCCAGTAATCGGGACAGATCATTCTATGGCTACACCTTC. The chain carries TRBV19 and TRBJ1-2; TRBD1 agrees at 7 bases. Germline CDR1 LNHDA, CDR2 SQIVND (reference sequence). Unmatched junction bases numbered 9, after V lost 7 bases and J lost 4 bases. CDR3 length equals 14 residues.

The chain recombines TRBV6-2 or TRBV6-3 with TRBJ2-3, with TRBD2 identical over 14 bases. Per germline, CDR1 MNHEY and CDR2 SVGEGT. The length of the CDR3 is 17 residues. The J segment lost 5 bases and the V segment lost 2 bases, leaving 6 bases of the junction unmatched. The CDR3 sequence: CASSYARTSGGKDTQYF. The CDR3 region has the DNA TGTGCCAGCAGTTACGCCCGGACTAGCGGGGGGAAAGATACGCAGTATTTT.

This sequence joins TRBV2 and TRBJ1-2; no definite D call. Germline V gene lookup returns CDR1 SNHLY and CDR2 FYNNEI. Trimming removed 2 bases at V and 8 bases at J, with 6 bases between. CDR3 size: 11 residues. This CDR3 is CASSEWRGYTF. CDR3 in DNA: TGTGCCAGCAGTGAATGGCGGGGCTACACCTTC.

CDR3 amino acids: CASKLAGVDEQFF. CDR3 bases: TGTGCCAGCAAGCTAGCGGGTGTGGATGAGCAGTTCTTC. J is TRBJ2-1 and V is TRBV27; 8 bases are shared with TRBD2. The CDR3 is 13 amino acids. With 7 bases clipped from V and 8 bases from J, the junction kept 7 bases outside the gene matches. Per germline, CDR1 MNHEY and CDR2 SMNVEV (reference sequence).

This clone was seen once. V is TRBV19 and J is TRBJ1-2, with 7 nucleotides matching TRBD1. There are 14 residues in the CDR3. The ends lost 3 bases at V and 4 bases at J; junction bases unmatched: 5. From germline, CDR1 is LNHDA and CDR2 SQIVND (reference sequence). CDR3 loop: CASSIRTGTYGYTF. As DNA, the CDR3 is TGTGCCAGTAGTATCCGGACAGGAACCTATGGCTACACCTTC.

In nucleotides, the CDR3 is TGTGCCAGCAGCTTAGATATTTCCGGGACAGGGTATTACTACGAGCAGTACTTC. Protein sequence: CASSLDISGTGYYYEQYF. The chain joins TRBV11-2 to TRBJ2-7; 9 nucleotides line up with TRBD1. Unmatched junction bases numbered 12, after V lost 0 bases and J lost 3 bases. This CDR3 has 18 residues. The germline CDR1 and CDR2 sequences are SGHAT and FQNNGV.

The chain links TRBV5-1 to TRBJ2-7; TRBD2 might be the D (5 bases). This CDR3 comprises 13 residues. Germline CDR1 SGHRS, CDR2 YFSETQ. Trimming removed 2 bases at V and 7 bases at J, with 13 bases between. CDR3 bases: TGCGCCAGCAGCTTCGGCGGAGGTACGGAGCAGTACTTC. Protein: CASSFGGGTEQYF.

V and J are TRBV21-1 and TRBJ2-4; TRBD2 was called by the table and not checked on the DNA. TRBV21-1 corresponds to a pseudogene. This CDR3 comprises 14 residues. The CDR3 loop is CASRGSGGKNIQYF. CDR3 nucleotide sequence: TGTGCCAGCAGGGGTAGCGGGGGGAAAAACATTCAGTACTTC.

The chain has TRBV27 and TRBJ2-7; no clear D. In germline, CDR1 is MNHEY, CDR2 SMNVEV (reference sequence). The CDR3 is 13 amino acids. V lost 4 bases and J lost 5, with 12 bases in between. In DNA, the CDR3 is TGTGCCAGCAGTTACACCTGGAGTGACGAGCAGTACTTC. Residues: CASSYTWSDEQYF.

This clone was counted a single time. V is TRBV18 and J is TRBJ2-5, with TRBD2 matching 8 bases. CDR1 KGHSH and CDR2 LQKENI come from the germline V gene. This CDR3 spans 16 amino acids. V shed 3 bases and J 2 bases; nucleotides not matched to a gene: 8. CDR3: CASSPLSAGEQETQYF. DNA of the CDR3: TGTGCCAGCTCACCCCTGTCAGCGGGGGAGCAAGAGACCCAGTACTTC. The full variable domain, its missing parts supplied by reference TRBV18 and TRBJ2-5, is NAGVMQNPRHLVRRRGQEARLRCSPMKGHSHVYWYRQLPEEGLKFMVYLQKENIIDESGMPKERFSAEFPKEGPSILRIQQVVRGDSAAYFCASSPLSAGEQETQYFGPGTRLLVL.